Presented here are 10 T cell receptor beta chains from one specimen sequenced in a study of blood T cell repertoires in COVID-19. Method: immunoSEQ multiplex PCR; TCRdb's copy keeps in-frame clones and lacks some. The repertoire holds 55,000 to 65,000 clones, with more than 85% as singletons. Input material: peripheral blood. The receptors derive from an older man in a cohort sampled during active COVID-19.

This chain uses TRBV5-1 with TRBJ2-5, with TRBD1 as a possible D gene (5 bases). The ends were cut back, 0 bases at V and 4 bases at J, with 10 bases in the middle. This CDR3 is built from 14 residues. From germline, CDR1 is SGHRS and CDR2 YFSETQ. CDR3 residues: CASSLGGRAETQYF. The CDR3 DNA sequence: TGCGCCAGCAGCTTGGGGGGCAGGGCAGAGACCCAGTACTTC. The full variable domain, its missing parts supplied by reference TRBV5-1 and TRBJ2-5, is KAGVTQTPRYLIKTRGQQVTLSCSPISGHRSVSWYQQTPGQGLQFLFEYFSETQRNKGNFPGRFSGRQFSNSRSEMNVSTLELGDSALYLCASSLGGRAETQYFGPGTRLLVL.

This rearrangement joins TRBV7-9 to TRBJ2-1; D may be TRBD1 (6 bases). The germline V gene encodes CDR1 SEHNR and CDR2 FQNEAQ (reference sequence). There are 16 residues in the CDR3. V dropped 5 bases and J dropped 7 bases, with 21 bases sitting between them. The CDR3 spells CASSASIVDRKNEQFF. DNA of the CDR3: TGTGCCAGCAGCGCATCAATCGTGGACAGAAAAAATGAGCAGTTCTTC.

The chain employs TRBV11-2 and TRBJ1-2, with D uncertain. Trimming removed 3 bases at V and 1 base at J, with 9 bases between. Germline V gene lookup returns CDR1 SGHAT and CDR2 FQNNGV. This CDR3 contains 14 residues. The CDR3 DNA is TGTGCCAGCAGCTTTTCCGGGGATAACTATGGCTACACCTTC. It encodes CASSFSGDNYGYTF.

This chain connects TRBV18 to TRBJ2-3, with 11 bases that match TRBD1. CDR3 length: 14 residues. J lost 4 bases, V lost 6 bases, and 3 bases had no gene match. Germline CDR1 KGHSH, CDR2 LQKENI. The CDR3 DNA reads TGTGCCAGCTCTCAGGACAGGGGGCCAGATACGCAGTATTTT. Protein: CASSQDRGPDTQYF.

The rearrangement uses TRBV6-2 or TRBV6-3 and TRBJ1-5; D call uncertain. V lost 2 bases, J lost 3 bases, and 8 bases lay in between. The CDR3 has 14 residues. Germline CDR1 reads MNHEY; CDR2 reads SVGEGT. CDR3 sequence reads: CASSYVAVNQPQHF. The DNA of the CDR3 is TGTGCCAGCAGTTACGTGGCAGTCAATCAGCCCCAGCATTTT.

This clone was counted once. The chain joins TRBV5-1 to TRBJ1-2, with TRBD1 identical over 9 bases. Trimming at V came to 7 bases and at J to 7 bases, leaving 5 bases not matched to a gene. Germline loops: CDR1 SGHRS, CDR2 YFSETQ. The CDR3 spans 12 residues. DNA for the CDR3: TGCGCCAGCGGACAGGGGTCGGGTGGCTACACCTTC. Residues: CASGQGSGGYTF.

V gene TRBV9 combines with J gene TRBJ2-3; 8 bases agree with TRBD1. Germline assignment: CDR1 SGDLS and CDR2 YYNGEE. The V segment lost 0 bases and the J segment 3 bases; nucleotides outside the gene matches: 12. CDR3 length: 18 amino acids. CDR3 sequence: CASSVVDVGQGGTDTQYF. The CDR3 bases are TGTGCCAGCAGCGTAGTGGATGTAGGACAGGGTGGAACAGATACGCAGTATTTT.

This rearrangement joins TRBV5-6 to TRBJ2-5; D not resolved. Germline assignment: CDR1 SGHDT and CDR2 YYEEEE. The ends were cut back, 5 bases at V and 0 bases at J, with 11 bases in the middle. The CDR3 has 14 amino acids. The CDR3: CASSWRPYQETQYF. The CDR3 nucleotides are TGTGCCAGCAGTTGGCGGCCGTACCAAGAGACCCAGTACTTC. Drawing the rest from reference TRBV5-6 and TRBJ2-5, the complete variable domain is DAGVTQSPTHLIKTRGQQVTLRCSPKSGHDTVSWYQQALGQGPQFIFQYYEEEERQRGNFPDRFSGHQFPNYSSELNVNALLLGDSALYLCASSWRPYQETQYFGPGTRLLVL.

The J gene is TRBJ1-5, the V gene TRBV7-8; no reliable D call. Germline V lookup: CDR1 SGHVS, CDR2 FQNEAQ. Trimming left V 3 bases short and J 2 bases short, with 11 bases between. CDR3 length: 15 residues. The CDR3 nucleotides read TGTGCCAGCAGCTTCGACCGCGCGGGCAATCAGCCCCAGCATTTT. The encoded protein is CASSFDRAGNQPQHF.

For the CDR3, the DNA is TGCGCCAGCAGCTTCGACAGGGTCGTAAACACTGAAGCTTTCTTT. Translation: CASSFDRVVNTEAFF. The chain recombines TRBV5-1 with TRBJ1-1; 7 bases map to TRBD1. This CDR3 has 15 residues. CDR1 is SGHRS, CDR2 YFSETQ, per germline. With V trimmed by 2 bases and J by 2 bases, 6 bases remained unmatched.